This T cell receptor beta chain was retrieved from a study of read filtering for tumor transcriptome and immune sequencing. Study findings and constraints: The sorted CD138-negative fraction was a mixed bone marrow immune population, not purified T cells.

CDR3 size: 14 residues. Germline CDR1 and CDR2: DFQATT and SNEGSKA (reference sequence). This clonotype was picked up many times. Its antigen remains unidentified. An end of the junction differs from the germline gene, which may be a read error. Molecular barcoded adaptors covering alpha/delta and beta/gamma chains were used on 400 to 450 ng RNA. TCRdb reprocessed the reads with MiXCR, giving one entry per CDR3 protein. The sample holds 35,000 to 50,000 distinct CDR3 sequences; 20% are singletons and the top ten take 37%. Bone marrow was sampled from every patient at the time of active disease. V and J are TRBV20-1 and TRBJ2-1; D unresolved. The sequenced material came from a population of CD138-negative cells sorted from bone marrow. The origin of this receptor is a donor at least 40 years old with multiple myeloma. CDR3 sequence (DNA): TGCAGTGCCTACCTCGCGAATCCCTACAATGAGCAGTCCTTC. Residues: CSAYLANPYNEQSF.